The clone carrying this T cell receptor beta chain has more than one count but fewer than ten. The antigen is undetermined. Other DNA variants within this sample encode the same CDR3. The CDR3 has 11 amino acids. V gave up 0 bases and J gave up 6 bases, with 2 bases separating them. CDR1 is SGHDN and CDR2 is FVKESK in the germline V gene. This sample was included in a study of beta chain features in type 1 diabetes. The study reverse transcribed the entire isolated RNA, so it sequenced expressed TCRB transcripts. Produced via immunoSEQ multiplex PCR; TCRdb's table is partial and in-frame only. This table holds 200,000 to 300,000 clones, 27% found once. Study-level results: Across patients, naive, central memory and Treg TCRB repertoires exhibited apparently greater similarity than was observed across healthy donors. Shorter TCRB CDR3s, moderately but significantly so, were found in Type 1 diabetes patients in all four CD4+ subsets. Insertions at VDJ junctions were less frequent in type 1 diabetes patients. These patients also deleted more nucleotides at the same junctions.

The chain combines TRBV14 with TRBJ2-5, with D uncertain. This receptor was identified in a man aged 30 to 39 in good health. Sequences were obtained from central memory CD4+ T cells from blood. In nucleotides, the CDR3 is TGTGCCAGCAGCCAAGAACAGACCCAGTACTTC. It encodes CASSQEQTQYF.